This T cell receptor beta chain was sequenced in a study of spatial heterogeneity in lung cancer. Notes on the study in general: Ubiquitous expanded tumor TCRs were observed in blood more at resection than follow-up.

The trim removed 8 bases at V and 3 bases at J, leaving 9 bases unmatched. This CDR3 has 15 residues. Germline assignment: CDR1 MNHEY and CDR2 SVGAGI. This clonotype was observed many times. Antigen unknown. As an off-target read in a library built for alpha chains, this beta chain has a frequency of little significance. Time point here: sample taken at primary tumor resection. The input material, whole RNA from tumor, nontumor lung or frozen PBMC, was sequenced unsorted. The library protocol tagged each TCR cDNA with a unique molecular identifier. TCRdb redid the calling of the 5' RACE reads with MiXCR, one entry per CDR3 protein. The data hold roughly 13,000 distinct CDR3 sequences, with about 3.8% observed a single time.

The receptor was derived from a male donor with early-stage non-small cell lung cancer. The chain uses TRBV6-5 and TRBJ2-3; TRBD2 matches 9 bases. The sequencing here drew on PBMCs, taken at surgery. CDR3 protein: CASGSSGIGTDTQYF. The CDR3 DNA follows: TGTGCCAGCGGTTCTAGCGGGATAGGAACAGATACGCAGTATTTT.